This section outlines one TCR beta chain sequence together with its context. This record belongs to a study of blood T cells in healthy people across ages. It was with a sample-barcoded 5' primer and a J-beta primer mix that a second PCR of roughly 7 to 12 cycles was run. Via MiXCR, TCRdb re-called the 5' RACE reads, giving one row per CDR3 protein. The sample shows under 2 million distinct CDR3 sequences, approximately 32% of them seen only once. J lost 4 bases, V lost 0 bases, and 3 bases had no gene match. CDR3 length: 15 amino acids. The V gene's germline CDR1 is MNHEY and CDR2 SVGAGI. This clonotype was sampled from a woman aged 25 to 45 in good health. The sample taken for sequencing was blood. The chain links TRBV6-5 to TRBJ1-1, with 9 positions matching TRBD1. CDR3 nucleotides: TGTGCCAGCAGTTACTCGGACAGGGGTCCCACTGAAGCTTTCTTT. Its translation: CASSYSDRGPTEAFF.